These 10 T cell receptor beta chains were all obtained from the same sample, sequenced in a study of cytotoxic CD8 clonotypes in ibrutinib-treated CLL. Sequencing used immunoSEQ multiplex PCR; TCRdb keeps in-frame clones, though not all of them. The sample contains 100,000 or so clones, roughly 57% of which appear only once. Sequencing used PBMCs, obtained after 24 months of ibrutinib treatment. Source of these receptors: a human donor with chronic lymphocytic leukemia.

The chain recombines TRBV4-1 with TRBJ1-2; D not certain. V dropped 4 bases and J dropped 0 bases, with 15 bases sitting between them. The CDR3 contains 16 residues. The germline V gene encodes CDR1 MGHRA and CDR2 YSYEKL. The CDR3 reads CASSPTKERTNYGYTF. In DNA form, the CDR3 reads TGCGCCAGCAGCCCAACCAAAGAGCGGACTAACTATGGCTACACCTTC.

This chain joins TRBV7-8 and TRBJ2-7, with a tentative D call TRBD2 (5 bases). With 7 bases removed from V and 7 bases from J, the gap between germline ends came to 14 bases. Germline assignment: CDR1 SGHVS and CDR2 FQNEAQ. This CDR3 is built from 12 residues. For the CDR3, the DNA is TGTGCCAGCACCAAACTAGTCGGGGAGCAGTACTTC. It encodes CASTKLVGEQYF.

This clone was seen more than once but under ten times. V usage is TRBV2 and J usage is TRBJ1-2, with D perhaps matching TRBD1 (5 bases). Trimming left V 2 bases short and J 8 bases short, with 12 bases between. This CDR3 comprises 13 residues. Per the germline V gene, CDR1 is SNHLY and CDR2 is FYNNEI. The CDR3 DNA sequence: TGTGCCAGCAGTGAATGGAGCAGGGACGGCTACACCTTC. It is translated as CASSEWSRDGYTF.

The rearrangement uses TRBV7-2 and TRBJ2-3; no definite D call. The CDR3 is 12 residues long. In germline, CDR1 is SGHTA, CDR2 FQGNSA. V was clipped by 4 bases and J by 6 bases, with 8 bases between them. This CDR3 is CASSSPQDTQYF. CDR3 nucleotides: TGTGCCAGCAGCTCCCCCCAGGATACGCAGTATTTT.

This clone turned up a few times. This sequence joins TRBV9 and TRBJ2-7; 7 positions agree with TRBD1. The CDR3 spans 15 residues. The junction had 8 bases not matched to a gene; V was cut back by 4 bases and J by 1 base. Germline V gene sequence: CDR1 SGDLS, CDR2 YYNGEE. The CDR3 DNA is TGTGCCAGCAGCTCTACCAGACAGGGATCCTACGAGCAGTACTTC. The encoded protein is CASSSTRQGSYEQYF.

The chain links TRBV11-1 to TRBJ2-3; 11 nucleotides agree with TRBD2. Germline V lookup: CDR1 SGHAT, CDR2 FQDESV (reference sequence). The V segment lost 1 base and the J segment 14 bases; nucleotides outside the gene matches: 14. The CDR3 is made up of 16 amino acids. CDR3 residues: CASSLVDLAGGQGGYF. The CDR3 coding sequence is TGTGCCAGCAGCTTAGTGGATCTAGCGGGGGGCCAAGGAGGGTATTTT. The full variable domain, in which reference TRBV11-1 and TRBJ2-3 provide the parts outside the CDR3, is EAEVAQSPRYKITEKSQAVAFWCDPISGHATLYWYRQILGQGPELLVQFQDESVVDDSQLPKDRFSAERLKGVDSTLKIQPAELGDSAMYLCASSLVDLAGGQGGYFGPGTRLTVL.

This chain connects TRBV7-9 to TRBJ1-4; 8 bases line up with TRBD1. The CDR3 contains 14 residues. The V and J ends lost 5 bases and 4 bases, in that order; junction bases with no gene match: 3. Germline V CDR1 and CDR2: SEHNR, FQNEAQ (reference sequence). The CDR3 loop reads CASSPTGGNEKLFF. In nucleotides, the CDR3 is TGTGCCAGCAGCCCTACAGGGGGTAATGAAAAACTGTTTTTT.

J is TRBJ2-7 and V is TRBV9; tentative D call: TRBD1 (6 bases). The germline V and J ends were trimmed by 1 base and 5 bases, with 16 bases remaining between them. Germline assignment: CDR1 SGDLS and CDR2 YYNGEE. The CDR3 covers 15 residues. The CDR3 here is CASSVTARGFHEQYF. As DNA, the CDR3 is TGTGCCAGCAGCGTAACAGCCAGGGGTTTCCACGAGCAGTACTTC. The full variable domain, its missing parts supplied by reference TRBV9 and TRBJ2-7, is DSGVTQTPKHLITATGQRVTLRCSPRSGDLSVYWYQQSLDQGLQFLIQYYNGEERAKGNILERFSAQQFPDLHSELNLSSLELGDSALYFCASSVTARGFHEQYFGPGTRLTVT.

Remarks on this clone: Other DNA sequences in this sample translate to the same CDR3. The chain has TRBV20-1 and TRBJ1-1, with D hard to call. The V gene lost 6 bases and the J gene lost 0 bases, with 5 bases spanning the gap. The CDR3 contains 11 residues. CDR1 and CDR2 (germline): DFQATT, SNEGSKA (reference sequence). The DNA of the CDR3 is TGCAGTGCGGAGTTGAACACTGAAGCTTTCTTT. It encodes CSAELNTEAFF.

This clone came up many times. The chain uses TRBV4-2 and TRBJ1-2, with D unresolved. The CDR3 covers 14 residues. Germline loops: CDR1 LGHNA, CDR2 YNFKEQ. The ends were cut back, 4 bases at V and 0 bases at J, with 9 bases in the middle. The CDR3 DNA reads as TGTGCCAGCAGCCCGACGGATCCTAACTATGGCTACACCTTC. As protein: CASSPTDPNYGYTF.